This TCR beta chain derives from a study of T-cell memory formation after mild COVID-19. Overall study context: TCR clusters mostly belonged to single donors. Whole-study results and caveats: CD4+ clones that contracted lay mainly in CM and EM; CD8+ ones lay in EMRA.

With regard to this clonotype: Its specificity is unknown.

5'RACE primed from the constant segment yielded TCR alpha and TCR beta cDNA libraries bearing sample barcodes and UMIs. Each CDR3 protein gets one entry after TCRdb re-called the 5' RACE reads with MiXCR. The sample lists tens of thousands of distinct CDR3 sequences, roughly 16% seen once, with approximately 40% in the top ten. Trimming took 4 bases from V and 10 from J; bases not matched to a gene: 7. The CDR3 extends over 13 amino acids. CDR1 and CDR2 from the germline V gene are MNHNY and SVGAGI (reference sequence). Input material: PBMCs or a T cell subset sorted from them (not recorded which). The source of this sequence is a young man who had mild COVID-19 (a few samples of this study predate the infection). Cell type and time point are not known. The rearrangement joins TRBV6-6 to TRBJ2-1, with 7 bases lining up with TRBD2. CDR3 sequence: CASSWTRGGEQFF. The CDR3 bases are TGTGCCAGCAGTTGGACTAGGGGAGGAGAGCAGTTCTTC.